This T cell receptor beta chain was sequenced in a study of T cells in localized non-small cell lung cancer. Produced via immunoSEQ multiplex PCR; TCRdb's table is partial and in-frame only. Among over 1,500 clones listed, 20% to 25% were seen once. Each adjacent lung sample was taken at least 2 cm from the tumor margin and was free of atypia. Trimming cost V 5 bases and J 1 base; bases outside gene matches: 5. The CDR3 sequence is 15 residues long. CDR1 and CDR2 from the germline V gene are LNHDA and SQIVND (reference sequence). The sequence was obtained from a woman between 35 and 70 years old with stage III squamous cell lung carcinoma. The sequencing here drew on normal lung tissue next to the tumor, taken before any cancer treatment. The chain is built from TRBV19 and TRBJ2-7; 10 bases map to TRBD2. CDR3 sequence (DNA): TGTGCCAGTAGTTCCTGGACTAGCGGATCCTACGAGCAGTACTTC. Protein: CASSSWTSGSYEQYF. Variable domain in full (rest from reference TRBV19 and TRBJ2-7): DGGITQSPKYLFRKEGQNVTLSCEQNLNHDAMYWYRQDPGQGLRLIYYSQIVNDFQKGDIAEGYSVSREKKESFPLTVTSAQKNPTAFYLCASSSWTSGSYEQYFGPGTRLTVT.